Listed below are T cell receptor beta chains from one sample, sequenced in a study of blood T cell repertoires in COVID-19. Here immunoSEQ multiplex PCR was the method, and the copy in TCRdb shows in-frame clones only, minus some. Here the sample spans 110,000 to 150,000 clones, 80% being singletons. Sequenced material: peripheral blood. The receptors were gathered from a man in his 70s who had recovered from COVID-19. Both conserved end residues are part of each CDR3. A D gene is named only where the DNA matches it firmly. Where a row states a size, it is once, few, many or the class of an expanded clone; other rows omit it.

V gene,D gene,CDR3 length,clone size,J gene,CDR3 DNA,CDR3 protein
TRBV10-1,.,15,.,TRBJ2-3,TGCGCCAGCAGTGATCCGGGACAGCGGGCAGATACGCAGTATTTT,CASSDPGQRADTQYF
TRBV18,TRBD1,14,.,TRBJ2-1,TGTGCCAGCTCACTGGGACAGGGAAACAATGAGCAGTTCTTC,CASSLGQGNNEQFF
TRBV3-1/TRBV3-2,TRBD2,15,.,TRBJ2-5,TGTGCCAGCAGCCAAGATACTAGCGGGAGGGAGACCCAGTACTTC,CASSQDTSGRETQYF
TRBV5-1,.,15,.,TRBJ2-3,TGCGCCAGCAGCCTTACAGGGAGGGGCGCAGATACGCAGTATTTT,CASSLTGRGADTQYF
TRBV4-3,.,15,once,TRBJ1-5,TGCGCCAGCAGCCAAGATTCCGGGTACAATCAGCCCCAGCATTTT,CASSQDSGYNQPQHF
TRBV2,TRBD1,13,.,TRBJ2-2,TGTGCCAGCAGTAGACAGGGGTCCGGGGAGCTGTTTTTT,CASSRQGSGELFF
TRBV5-1,TRBD2,16,.,TRBJ2-5,TGCGCCAGCAGCTTCGGACTAGCGGGAAAGTATGAGACCCAGTACTTC,CASSFGLAGKYETQYF
TRBV19,.,13,.,TRBJ2-1,TGTGCGACCTGCGGGGAACTCTACAATGAGCAGTTCTTC,CATCGELYNEQFF
TRBV6-2/TRBV6-3,.,13,.,TRBJ1-1,TGTGCCAGCAGTTACTCAAGAGACACTGAAGCTTTCTTT,CASSYSRDTEAFF
TRBV5-4,TRBD2,15,.,TRBJ2-7,TGTGCCAGCAGCTCGATACTAGCGGGAGCGGACGAGCAGTACTTC,CASSSILAGADEQYF
TRBV14,TRBD2,19,.,TRBJ2-3,TGTGCCAGCAGCCAAGATCAAACGACTAGCGGGACCGGTGGAGCTACGCAGTATTTT,CASSQDQTTSGTGGATQYF
TRBV6-5,.,13,.,TRBJ2-7,TGTGCCAGCAGTACTACGGACTCCTACGAGCAGTACTTC,CASSTTDSYEQYF
TRBV7-8,.,13,few,TRBJ2-5,TGTGCCAGCAGCCGCAGGGTCCAAGAGACCCAGTACTTC,CASSRRVQETQYF
TRBV29-1,.,14,.,TRBJ1-1,TGCAGCGCTAGAAATGGACGGGGAGCGACTGAAGCTTTCTTT,CSARNGRGATEAFF
TRBV6-2/TRBV6-3,.,15,.,TRBJ2-1,TGTGCCAGCAGTTATTCGGAGTTTAGCGGCAATGAGCAGTTCTTC,CASSYSEFSGNEQFF
TRBV9,.,16,.,TRBJ2-7,TGTGCCAGCAGCTCAAGCTGGGGCGACGTCGAGTACGAGCAGTACTTC,CASSSSWGDVEYEQYF
TRBV19,TRBD1,14,.,TRBJ1-2,TGTGCCAGTACCCAAGGGACAGCGTACTATGGCTACACCTTC,CASTQGTAYYGYTF
TRBV14,.,16,.,TRBJ2-5,TGTGCCAGCAGCCAAGCGCTCGGTTGGGCCCAAGAGACCCAGTACTTC,CASSQALGWAQETQYF
TRBV5-1,TRBD1,15,.,TRBJ2-1,TGCGCCAGCAGCCAATGGGACAGGGGGCTCAATGAGCAGTTCTTC,CASSQWDRGLNEQFF
TRBV28,TRBD2,15,.,TRBJ2-1,TGTGCCAGCAGTCCCGGGACTAGCAGAGACAATGAGCAGTTCTTC,CASSPGTSRDNEQFF
TRBV19,TRBD2,19,.,TRBJ2-7,TGTGCCAGTAGTCTCCGACCGGGACTAGCGGGACAATCGGGGTACGAGCAGTACTTC,CASSLRPGLAGQSGYEQYF
TRBV7-2,.,15,few,TRBJ1-2,TGTGCCAGCAGCTTAGCGACCAGGGGTTCCTCCGGCTACACCTTC,CASSLATRGSSGYTF
TRBV3-1/TRBV3-2,TRBD1,16,.,TRBJ2-7,TGTGCCAGCAGCCGGAAGGATGGGACAGGCGCCTACGAGCAGTACTTC,CASSRKDGTGAYEQYF
TRBV6-4,TRBD2,15,.,TRBJ2-7,TGTGCCAGCCGACTAGCGGGAATCGGGCCATACGAGCAGTACTTC,CASRLAGIGPYEQYF
TRBV19,.,13,.,TRBJ1-1,TGTGCCAGTAGTATCCCAGGGGCTATTGAAGCTTTCTTT,CASSIPGAIEAFF
TRBV27,.,13,.,TRBJ2-5,TGTGCCAGCAGTTTATATGGCAAAGAGACCCAGTACTTC,CASSLYGKETQYF
TRBV6-2/TRBV6-3,.,13,.,TRBJ2-1,TGTGCCAGCAGCGAAGAGGGGGTGGGTGAGCAGTTCTTC,CASSEEGVGEQFF
TRBV5-1,TRBD2,14,many,TRBJ2-7,TGCGCCAGCAGCTTAGGACTAGCGGATTACGAGCAGTACTTC,CASSLGLADYEQYF
TRBV12-3/TRBV12-4,.,12,.,TRBJ1-2,TGTGCCAGCAAAAGGACTACGTATGGCTACACCTTC,CASKRTTYGYTF